The next 2 T cell receptor beta chains were all read from a single sample in a study of neurological immune-mediated disorders. TCRdb ran MiXCR on the 5' RACE reads and lists one entry per CDR3 protein. The top ten clones hold over 2.5% of a sample with about 66,000 distinct CDR3 sequences, 4% to 6% of them seen once. The sequencing input was PBMCs. The source of these receptors is a woman aged 25 to 39 with multiple sclerosis.

The gene calls are TRBV25-1 and TRBJ1-2, with 9 bases lining up with TRBD1. Looked up from germline, CDR1 is MGHDK and CDR2 is SYGVNS. The CDR3 is 16 residues long. Losses at the gene ends were 3 bases for V and 4 bases for J; bases not matched to a gene: 9. CDR3 residues: CASSDSPGQGGYGYTF. As DNA, the CDR3 is TGTGCCAGCAGTGATTCTCCGGGACAGGGAGGCTATGGCTACACCTTC.

This clonotype was seen repeatedly, ten times or more. The CDR3 DNA reads TGCGCCAGCAGCCAGGATGGAAGGGATCAGCCCCAGCATTTT. This gives the protein CASSQDGRDQPQHF. The V and J genes are TRBV5-1 and TRBJ1-5, with no clear D. CDR3 length: 14 residues. From germline, CDR1 is SGHRS and CDR2 YFSETQ. V was clipped by 4 bases and J by 5 bases, with 13 bases between them.